The 22 T cell receptor beta chains given below trace back to one sample, sequenced in a study of OX40 agonist ivuxolimab in advanced cancers. TCRdb's table, derived via immunoSEQ multiplex PCR, lists solely in-frame clones and lacks some. The top ten clones hold 1.2% of a sample with some 70,000 clones, under 90% of them seen once. Sequenced here: CD4+ or CD8+ T cells sorted from blood, sampled in a trial of the OX40 agonist ivuxolimab. The receptors stem from an adult with an advanced solid tumor such as melanoma, head and neck, liver or kidney cancer.

The chain couples TRBV5-1 to TRBJ1-2; perhaps TRBD1 as D (6 bases). Trimming took off 4 bases at V and 7 bases at J, with 17 bases between the two ends. Germline V CDR1 and CDR2: SGHRS, YFSETQ. The CDR3 consists of 14 residues. The CDR3 coding sequence is TGCGCCAGCAGCCCCAGAGGGGGTGATAGTGGCTACACCTTC. Translated, it gives CASSPRGGDSGYTF.

The J gene is TRBJ1-3, the V gene TRBV7-8; a weak D match, TRBD1 (6 bases). Trimming cost V 2 bases and J 3 bases, with 11 bases left between them. This CDR3 has 15 amino acids. The germline CDR1 and CDR2 sequences are SGHVS and FQNEAQ. This CDR3 is CASSLSSDSGNTIYF. In nucleotides, the CDR3 is TGTGCCAGCAGCTTATCTTCGGACAGTGGAAACACCATATATTTT.

V usage is TRBV6-6 and J usage is TRBJ1-4; D gene uncertain. Germline V gene lookup returns CDR1 MNHNY and CDR2 SVGAGI (reference sequence). Trimming shortened V by 2 bases and J by 9 bases, and 16 bases separated the two germline ends. CDR3 length equals 15 residues. For the CDR3, the DNA is TGTGCCAGCAGTTACGACGTCAGGCAAATGAAAAAACTGTTTTTT. Protein: CASSYDVRQMKKLFF.

The chain couples TRBV21-1 to TRBJ2-1; TRBD2, the D gene given by the table, was not confirmed from the DNA. TRBV21-1 is a recognized pseudogene. The CDR3 totals 19 residues. The DNA of the CDR3 is TGTGCCAGCAGCACAACTTCCTTACTAGCGGGGGGCCGCCACAATGAGCAGTTCTTC. Translated: CASSTTSLLAGGRHNEQFF.

J is TRBJ1-5 and V is TRBV2, with D unresolved. The ends were cut back, 4 bases at V and 6 bases at J, with 19 bases in the middle. The CDR3 loop spans 16 amino acids. The germline CDR1 and CDR2 sequences are SNHLY and FYNNEI. CDR3 coding DNA: TGTGCCAGCAGTGCAAGTGGAAGGAATGCTGGTCAGCCCCAGCATTTT. Translated: CASSASGRNAGQPQHF.

Concerning this clone: A read error may produce the germline difference seen at one junction end. The rearrangement joins TRBV13 to TRBJ2-6; 9 positions match TRBD1. Germline CDR1 reads PRHDT; CDR2 reads FYEKMQ (reference sequence). CDR3 size: 17 residues. CDR3 DNA: TGTGCCAGCAGCATAGGGACAGGGCCGAGAGGGGCCAACGTCCTGACTTTC. It specifies CASSIGTGPRGANVLTF.

This clone was seen a single time. This chain links TRBV5-6 with TRBJ1-1; D perhaps matches TRBD1 (5 bases). The CDR3 has 15 residues. The germline V and J ends were trimmed by 0 bases and 1 base, with 10 bases remaining between them. Germline lookup yields CDR1 SGHDT and CDR2 YYEEEE. The CDR3 sequence: CASSLEGRENTEAFF. The CDR3 DNA reads TGTGCCAGCAGCTTGGAGGGCAGGGAGAACACTGAAGCTTTCTTT.

The chain carries TRBV9 and TRBJ2-7, with 7 bases identical to TRBD2. The ends lost 6 bases at V and 2 bases at J; junction bases unmatched: 8. Germline CDR1 and CDR2: SGDLS and YYNGEE. The CDR3 is made up of 14 amino acids. The CDR3, as DNA: TGTGCCAGCACCTTTGGGGCGGGGGCCTACGAGCAGTACTTC. Translated, it gives CASTFGAGAYEQYF. The variable domain in full, completed from reference TRBV9 and TRBJ2-7, reads DSGVTQTPKHLITATGQRVTLRCSPRSGDLSVYWYQQSLDQGLQFLIQYYNGEERAKGNILERFSAQQFPDLHSELNLSSLELGDSALYFCASTFGAGAYEQYFGPGTRLTVT.

The CDR3 region is CASANTGELFF. Written as DNA, the CDR3 is TGTGCCAGTGCGAACACCGGGGAGCTGTTTTTT. The chain is built from TRBV11-2 and TRBJ2-2; D ambiguous. The germline gives CDR1 SGHAT, CDR2 FQNNGV. The V gene lost 9 bases and the J gene lost 0 bases, with 2 bases spanning the gap. This CDR3 has 11 amino acids.

The chain employs TRBV4-2 and TRBJ2-3; D remains unclear. The CDR3 sequence is 16 residues long. Germline CDR1 reads LGHNA; CDR2 reads YNFKEQ. Between the trimmed V and J ends, which lost 2 bases and 3 bases, there was a span of 15 bases. CDR3 region: CASSQTSASKTDTQYF. The CDR3 region has the DNA TGTGCCAGCAGCCAAACAAGCGCATCCAAAACAGATACGCAGTATTTT.

A few counts support this clone. V gene TRBV7-9 combines with J gene TRBJ2-7, with 7 bases lining up with TRBD1. There are 13 residues in the CDR3. The junction had 6 bases not matched to a gene; V was cut back by 6 bases and J by 4 bases. The germline CDR1 and CDR2 sequences are SEHNR and FQNEAQ (reference sequence). DNA of the CDR3: TGTGCCAGCAGAACGGGACAGATATACGAGCAGTACTTC. This gives the protein CASRTGQIYEQYF.

V and J are TRBV5-1 and TRBJ2-5; 12 bases align to TRBD2. Per germline, CDR1 SGHRS and CDR2 YFSETQ. This CDR3 has 17 residues. The ends lost 0 bases at V and 5 bases at J; junction bases unmatched: 8. The CDR3 coding sequence is TGCGCCAGCAGCTTGGGTTCTAGCGGGGGGGCAGTGGAGACCCAGTACTTC. Translation: CASSLGSSGGAVETQYF. Full variable domain (outside the CDR3, taken from reference TRBV5-1 and TRBJ2-5): KAGVTQTPRYLIKTRGQQVTLSCSPISGHRSVSWYQQTPGQGLQFLFEYFSETQRNKGNFPGRFSGRQFSNSRSEMNVSTLELGDSALYLCASSLGSSGGAVETQYFGPGTRLLVL.

This clone was detected only a few times. The chain recombines TRBV2 with TRBJ1-6, with 7 bases matching TRBD1. The germline gives CDR1 SNHLY, CDR2 FYNNEI. CDR3 length: 13 residues. V was clipped by 6 bases and J by 10 bases; unmatched bases: 6. CDR3: CASSDREGSPLHF. CDR3 nucleotides: TGTGCCAGCAGCGACAGGGAGGGATCACCCCTCCACTTT.

The V call is TRBV5-1, the J call TRBJ1-1, with 7 bases aligning to TRBD1. CDR1 and CDR2 (germline): SGHRS, YFSETQ. The CDR3 totals 16 residues. J was trimmed by 0 bases and V by 0 bases; bases with no gene match: 5. The CDR3 bases are TGCGCCAGCAGCTTGGCTTTGGGACAGTTGAACACTGAAGCTTTCTTT. Amino acid sequence: CASSLALGQLNTEAFF.

The chain carries TRBV5-5 and TRBJ1-1; 8 bases are a match to TRBD1. This CDR3 contains 13 residues. V dropped 5 bases and J dropped 7; count of bases not matched to a gene: 7. Germline lookup yields CDR1 SGHKS and CDR2 YYEKEE (reference sequence). The CDR3 DNA sequence: TGTGCCAGCAGTGTCAGGGGGCTAAGTGAAGCTTTCTTT. As protein: CASSVRGLSEAFF.

This chain uses TRBV7-2 with TRBJ1-2, with D unclear. CDR1 and CDR2 (germline): SGHTA, FQGNSA. The CDR3 spans 14 residues. Trimming took 5 bases from V and 3 from J, leaving 13 bases between them. CDR3 sequence: CASSPQPGDYGYTF. CDR3 bases: TGTGCCAGCAGCCCACAACCTGGCGACTATGGCTACACCTTC.

J is TRBJ2-7 and V is TRBV5-4, with D perhaps matching TRBD2 (6 bases). Trimming pared 4 bases from V and 0 bases from J, leaving 14 bases between. The CDR3 has 15 residues. Germline CDR1 is SGHNT and CDR2 is YYREEE (reference sequence). The CDR3 sequence: CASSLPGGDSYEQYF. CDR3 in DNA: TGTGCCAGCAGCCTCCCTGGCGGGGACTCCTACGAGCAGTACTTC.

V is TRBV21-1 and J is TRBJ1-3; TRBD1, the table's D call, lacks a check against the DNA. TRBV21-1 is termed a pseudogene. The CDR3 totals 14 residues. The CDR3 sequence is CASSLGGSGNTIYF. The CDR3 DNA follows: TGTGCCAGCAGCTTAGGGGGCTCTGGAAACACCATATATTTT.

V and J are TRBV6-4 and TRBJ2-2; a weak D match, TRBD2 (5 bases). Trimming shortened V by 6 bases and J by 1 base, and 9 bases separated the two germline ends. This CDR3 contains 14 residues. Germline CDR1 reads MRHNA; CDR2 reads SNTAGT. CDR3 sequence reads: CASRRAENTGELFF. In DNA form, the CDR3 reads TGTGCCAGCAGGAGGGCAGAGAACACCGGGGAGCTGTTTTTT.

The gene calls are TRBV25-1 and TRBJ2-3; TRBD1 matches at 12 bases. The CDR3 length is 17 residues. Germline V gene lookup returns CDR1 MGHDK and CDR2 SYGVNS. The junction had 6 bases not matched to a gene; V was cut back by 0 bases and J by 5 bases. The CDR3 DNA follows: TGTGCCAGCAGTGAATATAGGAGGGACAGGGGGCAAGATACGCAGTATTTT. Translated, it gives CASSEYRRDRGQDTQYF.

This clone was found once. CDR3 loop: CASSPREKRGAEQYF. In nucleotides, the CDR3 is TGTGCCAGTAGTCCAAGGGAGAAGCGGGGGGCCGAGCAGTACTTC. The rearrangement uses TRBV19 and TRBJ2-7; 9 bases map to TRBD2. The V gene end was trimmed by 5 bases and the J gene end by 6 bases; junction bases not matched to a gene: 11. Germline V gene data show CDR1 as LNHDA and CDR2 as SQIVND (reference sequence). The CDR3 length is 15 residues.

The V and J genes are TRBV5-1 and TRBJ2-6, with a possible D match to TRBD2 (7 bases). Trimming shortened V by 4 bases and J by 0 bases, and 17 bases separated the two germline ends. There are 18 residues in the CDR3. Germline V gene lookup returns CDR1 SGHRS and CDR2 YFSETQ. As DNA, the CDR3 is TGCGCCAGCAGCCAGAGGGGGACTACACTCTCTGGGGCCAACGTCCTGACTTTC. It encodes CASSQRGTTLSGANVLTF.